This T cell receptor (beta chain) was observed in a study of cytotoxic CD8 clonotypes in ibrutinib-treated CLL. Study-wide findings and caveats: Increased clonality at ibrutinib response gave way to a return toward baseline at progression. Baseline-level clonality went beyond age-matched healthy donors and moved in step with circulating CD8+ T-cell counts.

TCRdb keeps only in-frame clones here, not all; method: immunoSEQ multiplex PCR. This sample carries fewer than 300,000 clones, approximately 76% of them seen once, and the ten largest clones take about 5.7%. Comments on this clone: No antigen is known for it.

V lost 1 base, J lost 4 bases, and 8 bases lay in between. This CDR3 has 13 amino acids. From germline, CDR1 is SGHAT and CDR2 FQNNGV. The clonotype originates from a human donor with chronic lymphocytic leukemia. The chain has TRBV11-2 and TRBJ2-7; D not certain. The sample was PBMCs, taken at disease progression, from a patient treated with ibrutinib. CDR3 residues: CASSLGPGYEQYF. CDR3 in DNA: TGTGCCAGCAGCTTAGGACCAGGATACGAGCAGTACTTC.